Below, 25 T cell receptor beta chains from the same sample are listed, as sequenced in a study of control samples from healthy donors and cancer patients. This table comes from immunoSEQ multiplex PCR, and its TCRdb copy is limited to in-frame clones, with some not included. The sample holds roughly 54,000 clones, around 96% seen once. Material: blood. The receptor source for this set is a woman in her 30s in good health.

This sequence joins TRBV24-1 and TRBJ2-1; 14 nucleotides align to TRBD2. V was pared by 4 bases and J by 10 bases, with 11 bases of the junction left unmatched. This CDR3 region has 17 residues. Germline-derived CDR1 and CDR2 are KGHDR and SFDVKD. CDR3 sequence reads: CATSDPGLAGAGGEQFF. Here the CDR3 DNA reads TGTGCCACCAGTGACCCGGGACTAGCGGGAGCCGGCGGAGAGCAGTTCTTC.

The chain couples TRBV6-2 or TRBV6-3 to TRBJ2-2; D gene uncertain. Germline V gene data show CDR1 as MNHEY and CDR2 as SVGEGT. V gave up 2 bases and J gave up 4 bases, with 2 bases separating them. The CDR3 spans 12 residues. Written as DNA, the CDR3 is TGTGCCAGCAGTTACGGCACCGGGGAGCTGTTTTTT. This sequence encodes CASSYGTGELFF.

J is TRBJ2-3 and V is TRBV19, with 12 bases aligning to TRBD2. This CDR3 is built from 14 residues. The trim removed 3 bases at V and 6 bases at J, leaving 1 base unmatched. Germline V gene data show CDR1 as LNHDA and CDR2 as SQIVND (reference sequence). In DNA form, the CDR3 reads TGTGCCAGTAGTATCGGACTAGCGGGGGATACGCAGTATTTT. Translating gives CASSIGLAGDTQYF.

V gene TRBV6-5 combines with J gene TRBJ1-2, with 9 bases that match TRBD1. Germline CDR1 is MNHEY and CDR2 is SVGAGI. This CDR3 is built from 15 residues. With V trimmed by 5 bases and J by 7 bases, 11 bases remained unmatched. The CDR3 is CASSRPGQGSSGYTF. The CDR3 bases are TGTGCCAGCAGTCGACCGGGACAGGGTAGTTCTGGCTACACCTTC.

The gene calls are TRBV28 and TRBJ1-2, with 7 bases lining up with TRBD1. Germline-derived CDR1 and CDR2 are MDHEN and SYDVKM. This CDR3 has 14 residues. The V gene end was trimmed by 6 bases and the J gene end by 5 bases; junction bases not matched to a gene: 9. The CDR3 coding sequence is TGTGCCAGCAGGCAGGGGGGGAAGTGGTATGGCTACACCTTC. Its translation: CASRQGGKWYGYTF.

This chain connects TRBV27 to TRBJ2-2, with D perhaps TRBD1 or TRBD2 (5 bases each). Germline V gene sequence: CDR1 MNHEY, CDR2 SMNVEV (reference sequence). CDR3 length: 15 residues. Trimming cost V 7 bases and J 0 bases, with 12 bases left between them. The CDR3 bases are TGTGCCAGCACCGCTGGGACCGCGAACACCGGGGAGCTGTTTTTT. Translation: CASTAGTANTGELFF.

The CDR3 loop is CASSEVGGFGQPQHF. The CDR3 coding sequence is TGTGCCAGCAGTGAAGTGGGGGGGTTCGGTCAGCCCCAGCATTTT. The gene calls are TRBV2 and TRBJ1-5; D may be TRBD1 (5 bases). The CDR3 runs to 15 residues. CDR1 is SNHLY and CDR2 is FYNNEI in the germline V gene. Trimming stripped 1 base from V and 6 bases from J, with 13 bases between. Full variable domain (missing parts from reference TRBV2 and TRBJ1-5): EPEVTQTPSHQVTQMGQEVILRCVPISNHLYFYWYRQILGQKVEFLVSFYNNEISEKSEIFDDQFSVERPDGSNFTLKIRSTKLEDSAMYFCASSEVGGFGQPQHFGDGTRLSIL.

The CDR3 nucleotides are TGTGCCAGCTCTGGGTCGGAAGCTCGGGGGCTGTTTTTT. Protein: CASSGSEARGLFF. This sequence joins TRBV7-9 and TRBJ2-2; weak D call: TRBD2 (5 bases). This CDR3 is 13 amino acids long. Between the trimmed V and J ends, which lost 8 bases and 13 bases, there was a span of 20 bases. Germline V gene lookup returns CDR1 SEHNR and CDR2 FQNEAQ (reference sequence).

The chain has TRBV6-2 or TRBV6-3 and TRBJ2-1; no reliable D call. Trimming pared 5 bases from V and 0 bases from J, leaving 14 bases between. Germline lookup yields CDR1 MNHEY and CDR2 SVGEGT. The CDR3 covers 16 residues. The CDR3 DNA reads TGTGCCAGCAGTAAGACTCTTCTGCGCTCCTACAATGAGCAGTTCTTC. It translates to CASSKTLLRSYNEQFF.

The V gene is TRBV30, the J gene TRBJ2-2; 10 bases agree with TRBD1. CDR3 length: 16 residues. V lost 5 bases to trimming and J lost 6 bases; unmatched junction nucleotides: 12. Germline V lookup: CDR1 GTSNPN, CDR2 SVGIG (reference sequence). The CDR3 coding sequence is TGTGCCTGGTCCATTACCGGGACAGGGGTCGCCGGGGAGCTGTTTTTT. Its protein product is CAWSITGTGVAGELFF. Full variable domain (outside the CDR3, taken from reference TRBV30 and TRBJ2-2): SQTIHQWPATLVQPVGSPLSLECTVEGTSNPNLYWYRQAAGRGLQLLFYSVGIGQISSEVPQNLSASRPQDRQFILSSKKLLLSDSGFYLCAWSITGTGVAGELFFGEGSRLTVL.

The chain links TRBV5-6 to TRBJ2-7, with D unclear. Deletions cut 0 bases from V and 3 bases from J, with 10 bases between. This CDR3 has 14 residues. The germline gives CDR1 SGHDT, CDR2 YYEEEE. The CDR3 bases are TGTGCCAGCAGCTTGGCCGGATGGAACTACGAGCAGTACTTC. Amino acid sequence: CASSLAGWNYEQYF.

This clone was seen once. This chain connects TRBV27 to TRBJ1-1, with D possibly TRBD1 on 5 matching bases. V dropped 6 bases and J dropped 2 bases, with 13 bases sitting between them. The germline V gene encodes CDR1 MNHEY and CDR2 SMNVEV (reference sequence). CDR3 length: 14 amino acids. CDR3 DNA sequence: TGTGCCAGCAGGCCCCTTGGGGCCAACACTGAAGCTTTCTTT. It yields the protein CASRPLGANTEAFF.

The chain couples TRBV30 to TRBJ2-5; 9 bases map to TRBD1. CDR3 length: 14 amino acids. Germline values: CDR1 GTSNPN, CDR2 SVGIG (reference sequence). Trimming at V came to 5 bases and at J to 2 bases, leaving 6 bases not matched to a gene. The CDR3 loop reads CAWGTGLPQETQYF. The CDR3 nucleotides are TGTGCCTGGGGGACAGGGCTCCCTCAAGAGACCCAGTACTTC.

For this clone: This specimen includes other DNA sequences encoding the same CDR3. The chain is built from TRBV6-1 and TRBJ2-2, with 13 bases lining up with TRBD2. This CDR3 is built from 17 residues. The V gene's germline CDR1 is MNHNS and CDR2 SASEGT. Trimming cost V 0 bases and J 8 bases; bases outside gene matches: 6. The CDR3 DNA reads as TGTGCCAGCAGTGAAGCTCCGGGACTAGCGGGAAAGGGGGAGCTGTTTTTT. This sequence encodes CASSEAPGLAGKGELFF.

The rearrangement links TRBV6-1 to TRBJ1-1; D call uncertain. CDR1 is MNHNS and CDR2 is SASEGT in the germline V gene. The CDR3 is 14 amino acids. Deletions cut 3 bases from V and 7 bases from J, with 15 bases between. Here the CDR3 reads CASSEGLDVSEAFF. CDR3 DNA: TGTGCCAGCAGTGAGGGCCTGGATGTAAGTGAAGCTTTCTTT.

The V gene is TRBV5-1, the J gene TRBJ2-7, with D possibly being TRBD1 or TRBD2 (5 bases each). CDR1 SGHRS and CDR2 YFSETQ come from the germline V gene. This CDR3 is 14 amino acids long. The V and J ends lost 4 bases and 2 bases respectively, with 13 bases between them. CDR3 amino acids: CASSEIPGPYEQYF. The CDR3 DNA is TGCGCCAGCAGCGAGATCCCGGGGCCCTACGAGCAGTACTTC.

CDR3 in amino acids: CASSVGSSYNSPLHF. For the CDR3, the DNA is TGCGCCAGCAGTGTTGGGAGCTCCTATAATTCACCCCTCCACTTT. The gene calls are TRBV10-1 and TRBJ1-6; no definite D call. V was shortened by 4 bases and J by 0 bases, with 7 bases between the two germline ends. Germline V gene data show CDR1 as WNHNN and CDR2 as SYGVQD (reference sequence). The CDR3 is made up of 15 amino acids.

This chain links TRBV2 with TRBJ2-3; a weak D match, TRBD1 (6 bases). The CDR3 totals 16 residues. Germline V gives CDR1 SNHLY, CDR2 FYNNEI. The V end lost 0 bases, the J end lost 5 bases, and 15 bases lay between the germline ends. This chain's CDR3 is CASSEALHRVGDTQYF. CDR3 coding DNA: TGTGCCAGCAGTGAAGCGCTTCACAGGGTTGGAGATACGCAGTATTTT.

This chain connects TRBV29-1 to TRBJ2-3; D possibly corresponds to TRBD2 (6 bases). The germline CDR1 and CDR2 sequences are SQVTM and ANQGSEA. The CDR3 totals 16 residues. Deletions cut 3 bases from V and 2 bases from J, with 18 bases between. The CDR3 is CSVEGVGSGYTDTQYF. As DNA, the CDR3 is TGCAGCGTTGAGGGCGTGGGTAGCGGATACACAGATACGCAGTATTTT.

The chain combines TRBV28 with TRBJ2-4; D possibly uses TRBD1 or TRBD2 (5 bases each). The ends were cut back, 5 bases at V and 5 bases at J, with 13 bases in the middle. CDR3 length equals 14 residues. CDR1 and CDR2 from the germline V gene are MDHEN and SYDVKM. The CDR3 spells CASSGNGGQNIQYF. CDR3 sequence (DNA): TGTGCCAGCAGTGGAAATGGGGGACAAAACATTCAGTACTTC.

The rearrangement uses TRBV2 and TRBJ2-3; TRBD2 aligns across 16 bases. Germline trimming cut 7 bases from V and 1 base from J; bases unmatched to any gene: 8. Germline assignment: CDR1 SNHLY and CDR2 FYNNEI. The CDR3 consists of 18 residues. The CDR3 nucleotides are TGTGCCAGCAAGACCGCCGGGACTAGCGGGAGGGGCACAGATACGCAGTATTTT. As protein: CASKTAGTSGRGTDTQYF.

This chain joins TRBV28 and TRBJ1-1; 10 positions agree with TRBD1. V shed 8 bases, J shed 10 bases, and the junction held 13 bases outside the gene matches. CDR1 MDHEN and CDR2 SYDVKM come from the germline V gene. This CDR3 contains 14 residues. DNA of the CDR3: TGTGCCAGCGGAATTTTTGGGACAGGGGTCGGAGCTTTCTTT. It yields the protein CASGIFGTGVGAFF.

This clone has just one count. The chain has TRBV4-2 and TRBJ2-7; 8 positions match TRBD1. Losses at the gene ends were 3 bases for V and 3 bases for J; bases not matched to a gene: 4. The CDR3 has 14 residues. The germline gives CDR1 LGHNA, CDR2 YNFKEQ. CDR3 loop: CASSQNTGGYEQYF. DNA for the CDR3: TGTGCCAGCAGCCAGAACACAGGGGGCTACGAGCAGTACTTC.

V gene TRBV19 combines with J gene TRBJ2-1, with unresolved D. V was cut by 3 bases and J by 5 bases, with 11 bases left in between. The CDR3 sequence is 14 residues long. Germline V gives CDR1 LNHDA, CDR2 SQIVND (reference sequence). In nucleotides, the CDR3 is TGTGCCAGTAGTATTTATAAGGGCGACAATGAGCAGTTCTTC. It is translated as CASSIYKGDNEQFF. Full variable domain (outside the CDR3, taken from reference TRBV19 and TRBJ2-1): DGGITQSPKYLFRKEGQNVTLSCEQNLNHDAMYWYRQDPGQGLRLIYYSQIVNDFQKGDIAEGYSVSREKKESFPLTVTSAQKNPTAFYLCASSIYKGDNEQFFGPGTRLTVL.

This chain links TRBV27 with TRBJ1-2; D is unclear. This CDR3 is 15 amino acids long. The ends were cut back, 0 bases at V and 5 bases at J, with 13 bases in the middle. The V gene's germline CDR1 is MNHEY and CDR2 SMNVEV (reference sequence). CDR3 nucleotides: TGTGCCAGCAGTTTATCGGCCCCCGGAACTTATGGCTACACCTTC. Its translation: CASSLSAPGTYGYTF.